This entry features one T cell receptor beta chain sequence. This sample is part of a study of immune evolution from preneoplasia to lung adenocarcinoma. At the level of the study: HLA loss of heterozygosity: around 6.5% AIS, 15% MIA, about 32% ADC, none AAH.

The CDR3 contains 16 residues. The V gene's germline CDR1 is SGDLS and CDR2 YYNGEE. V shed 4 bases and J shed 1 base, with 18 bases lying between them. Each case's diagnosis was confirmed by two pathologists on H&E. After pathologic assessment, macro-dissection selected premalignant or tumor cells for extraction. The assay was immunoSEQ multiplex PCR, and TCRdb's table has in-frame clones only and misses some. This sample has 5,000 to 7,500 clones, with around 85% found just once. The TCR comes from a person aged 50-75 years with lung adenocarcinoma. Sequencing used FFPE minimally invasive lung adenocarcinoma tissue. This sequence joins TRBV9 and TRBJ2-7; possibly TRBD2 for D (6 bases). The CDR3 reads CASSPTKGTSSYEQYF. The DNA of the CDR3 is TGTGCCAGCAGCCCTACAAAGGGGACTTCGTCCTACGAGCAGTACTTC.